This T cell receptor beta chain was documented in a study of identifying expanded T cells in peripheral blood. In this sample, this clone turned up once. The germline CDR1 and CDR2 sequences are SGDLS and YYNGEE. Losses at the gene ends were 0 bases for V and 7 bases for J; bases not matched to a gene: 2. The CDR3 runs to 13 residues. Method: immunoSEQ multiplex PCR; TCRdb's copy keeps in-frame clones and lacks some. This sample carries tens of thousands of clones, 89% of them seen once, and the ten largest clones take 2.5% to 3.5%. What was sequenced was blood. The TCR originated in a person between 18 and 69 years old in good health. The V call is TRBV9, the J call TRBJ2-5, with 8 bases lining up with TRBD2. In nucleotides, the CDR3 is TGTGCCAGCAGCGTAGTCCGGGAGGGGACCCAGTACTTC. It translates to CASSVVREGTQYF.